This TCR beta chain is from a study of blood T cell repertoires in COVID-19. Study details: Some COVID-19 samples were acute and others convalescent; all came from the United States, Italy and Spain. The analysed material was cDNA or gDNA that came from T cells, B-cell-depleted T cells, or PBMCs.

In its sample, this clone was seen once. Data came from immunoSEQ multiplex PCR; TCRdb stores just in-frame clones and leaves some out. The table shows 99,000 or so clones, with around 76% occurring only once. The CDR3 covers 16 residues. CDR1 and CDR2 (germline): SEHNR, FQNEAQ (reference sequence). The trim removed 5 bases at V and 1 base at J, leaving 6 bases unmatched. J is TRBJ2-1 and V is TRBV7-9; TRBD2 matches 9 bases. The sequencing sample was made of peripheral blood. The receptor was isolated from a woman between 65 and 79 years old with acute or convalescent COVID-19. The CDR3: CASSLWRGGSYNEQFF. CDR3 coding DNA: TGTGCCAGCAGCCTTTGGCGGGGGGGATCCTACAATGAGCAGTTCTTC.